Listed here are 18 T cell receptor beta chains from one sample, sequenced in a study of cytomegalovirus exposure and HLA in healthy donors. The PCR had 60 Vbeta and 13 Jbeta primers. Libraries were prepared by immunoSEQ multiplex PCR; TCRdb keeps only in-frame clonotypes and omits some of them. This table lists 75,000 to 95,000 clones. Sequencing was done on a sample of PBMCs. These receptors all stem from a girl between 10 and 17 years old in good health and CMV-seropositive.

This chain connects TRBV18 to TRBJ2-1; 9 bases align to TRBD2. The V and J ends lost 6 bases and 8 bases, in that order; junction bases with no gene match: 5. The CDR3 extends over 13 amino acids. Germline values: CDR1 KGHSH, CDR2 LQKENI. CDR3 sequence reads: CASSWGLADEQFF. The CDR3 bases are TGTGCCAGCTCCTGGGGACTAGCAGATGAGCAGTTCTTC.

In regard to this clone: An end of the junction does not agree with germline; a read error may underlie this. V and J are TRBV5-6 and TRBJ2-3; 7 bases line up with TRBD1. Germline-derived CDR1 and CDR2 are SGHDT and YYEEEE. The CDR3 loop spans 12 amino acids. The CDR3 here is CASSSGTDKQYF. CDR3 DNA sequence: TGTGCCAGCAGCTCTGGGACAGATAAGCAGTATTTT. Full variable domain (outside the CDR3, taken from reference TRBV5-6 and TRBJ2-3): DAGVTQSPTHLIKTRGQQVTLRCSPKSGHDTVSWYQQALGQGPQFIFQYYEEEERQRGNFPDRFSGHQFPNYSSELNVNALLLGDSALYLCASSSGTDKQYFGPGTRLTVL.

CDR3 DNA sequence: TGTGCCAGCAGTTTAACGCATGGGGACAGTTACTACGAGCAGTACGTC. It codes for CASSLTHGDSYYEQYV. The chain recombines TRBV27 with TRBJ2-7; 7 bases agree with TRBD1. Germline-derived CDR1 and CDR2 are MNHEY and SMNVEV (reference sequence). The CDR3 loop spans 16 amino acids. The ends lost 2 bases at V and 3 bases at J; junction bases unmatched: 10.

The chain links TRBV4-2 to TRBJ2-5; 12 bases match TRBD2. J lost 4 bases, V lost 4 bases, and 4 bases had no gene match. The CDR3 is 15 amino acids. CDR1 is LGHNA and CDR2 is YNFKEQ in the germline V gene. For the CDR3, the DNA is TGTGCCAGCAGCCGGGGACTAGCGGGCGCAGAGACCCAGTACTTC. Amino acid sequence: CASSRGLAGAETQYF.

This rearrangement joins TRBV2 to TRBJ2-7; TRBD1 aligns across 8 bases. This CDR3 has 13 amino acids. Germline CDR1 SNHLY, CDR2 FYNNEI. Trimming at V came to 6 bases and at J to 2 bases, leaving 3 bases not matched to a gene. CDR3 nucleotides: TGTGCCAGCAGGGGACAGGCCACCTACGAGCAGTACGTC. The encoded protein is CASRGQATYEQYV.

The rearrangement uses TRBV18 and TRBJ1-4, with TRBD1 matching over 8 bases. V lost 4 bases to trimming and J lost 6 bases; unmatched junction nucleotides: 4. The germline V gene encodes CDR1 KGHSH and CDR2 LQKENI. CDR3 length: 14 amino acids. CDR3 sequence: CASSRSTGDEKLFF. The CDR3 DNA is TGTGCCAGCTCACGCTCGACAGGGGATGAAAAACTGTTTTTT.

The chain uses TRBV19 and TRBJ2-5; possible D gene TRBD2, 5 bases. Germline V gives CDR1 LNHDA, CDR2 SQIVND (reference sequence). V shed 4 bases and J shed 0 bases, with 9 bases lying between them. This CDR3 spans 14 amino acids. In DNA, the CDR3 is TGTGCCAGTAGTACGGGGAGATACCAAGAGACCCAGTACTTC. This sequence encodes CASSTGRYQETQYF. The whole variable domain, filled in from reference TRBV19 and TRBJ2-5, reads DGGITQSPKYLFRKEGQNVTLSCEQNLNHDAMYWYRQDPGQGLRLIYYSQIVNDFQKGDIAEGYSVSREKKESFPLTVTSAQKNPTAFYLCASSTGRYQETQYFGPGTRLLVL.

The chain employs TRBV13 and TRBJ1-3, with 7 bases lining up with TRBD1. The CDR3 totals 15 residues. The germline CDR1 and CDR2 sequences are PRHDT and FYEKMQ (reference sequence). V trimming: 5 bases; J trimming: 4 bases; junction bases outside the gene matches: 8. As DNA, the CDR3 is TGTGCCAGCAGCCACGACAGGGAGGAAGGAAACACCATATATTTT. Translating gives CASSHDREEGNTIYF.

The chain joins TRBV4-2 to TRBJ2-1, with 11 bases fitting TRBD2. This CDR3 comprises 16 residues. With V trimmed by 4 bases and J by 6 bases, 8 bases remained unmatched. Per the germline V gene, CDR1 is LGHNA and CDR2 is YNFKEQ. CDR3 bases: TGTGCCAGCAGCCGGAGGACTAGCGGGCTACCCAATGAGCAGTTCTTC. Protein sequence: CASSRRTSGLPNEQFF.

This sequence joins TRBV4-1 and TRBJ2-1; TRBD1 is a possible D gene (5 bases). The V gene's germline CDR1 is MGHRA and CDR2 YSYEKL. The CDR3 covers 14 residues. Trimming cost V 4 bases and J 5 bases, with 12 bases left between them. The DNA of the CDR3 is TGCGCCAGCAGCCCCCGACAGCTGAACAATGAGCAGTTCTTC. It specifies CASSPRQLNNEQFF.

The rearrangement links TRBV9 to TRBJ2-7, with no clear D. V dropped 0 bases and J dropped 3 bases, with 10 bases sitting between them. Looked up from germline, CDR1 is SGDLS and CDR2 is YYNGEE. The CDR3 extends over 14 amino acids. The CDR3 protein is CASSVAPLGYEQYF. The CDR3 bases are TGTGCCAGCAGCGTAGCCCCCCTCGGCTACGAGCAGTACTTC.

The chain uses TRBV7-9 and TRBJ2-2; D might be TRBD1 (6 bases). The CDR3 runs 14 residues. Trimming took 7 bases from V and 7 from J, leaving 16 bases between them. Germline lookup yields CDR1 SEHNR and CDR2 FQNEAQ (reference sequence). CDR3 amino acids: CASTNARGYGELFF. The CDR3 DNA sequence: TGTGCCAGCACCAATGCCAGGGGCTACGGGGAGCTGTTTTTT.

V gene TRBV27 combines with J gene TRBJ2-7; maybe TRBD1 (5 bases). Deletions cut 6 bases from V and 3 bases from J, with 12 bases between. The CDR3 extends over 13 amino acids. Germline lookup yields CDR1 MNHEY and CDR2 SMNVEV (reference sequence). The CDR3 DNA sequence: TGTGCCAGCAGGCAGGGTAATAGCTACGAGCAGTACTTC. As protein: CASRQGNSYEQYF.

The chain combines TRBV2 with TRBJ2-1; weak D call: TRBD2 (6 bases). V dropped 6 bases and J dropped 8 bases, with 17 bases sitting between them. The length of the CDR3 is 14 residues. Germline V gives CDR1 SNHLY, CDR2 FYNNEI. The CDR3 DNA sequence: TGTGCCAGCAGCCCCTGGGGACTGGATGATGAGCAGTTCTTC. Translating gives CASSPWGLDDEQFF.

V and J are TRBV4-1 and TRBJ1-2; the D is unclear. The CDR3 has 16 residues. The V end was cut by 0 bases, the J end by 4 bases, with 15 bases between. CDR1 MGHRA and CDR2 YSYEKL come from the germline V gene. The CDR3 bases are TGCGCCAGCAGCCAAGAAGGGCCAGCTAGCTTCTATGGCTACACCTTC. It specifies CASSQEGPASFYGYTF.

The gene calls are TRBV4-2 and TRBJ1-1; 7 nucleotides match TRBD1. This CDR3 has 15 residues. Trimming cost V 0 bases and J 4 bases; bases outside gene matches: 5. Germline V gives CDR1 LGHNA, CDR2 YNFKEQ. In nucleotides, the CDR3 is TGTGCCAGCAGCCAAGATTCAGGGGGGAGCACTGAAGCTTTCTTT. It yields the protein CASSQDSGGSTEAFF.

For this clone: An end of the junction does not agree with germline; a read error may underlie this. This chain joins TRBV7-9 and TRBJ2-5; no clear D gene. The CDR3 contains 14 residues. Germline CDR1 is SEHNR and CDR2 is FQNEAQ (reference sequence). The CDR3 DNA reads TGTGCCAGCTACGACACCATGGGTGATGAGAACCAGTACTTC. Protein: CASYDTMGDENQYF.

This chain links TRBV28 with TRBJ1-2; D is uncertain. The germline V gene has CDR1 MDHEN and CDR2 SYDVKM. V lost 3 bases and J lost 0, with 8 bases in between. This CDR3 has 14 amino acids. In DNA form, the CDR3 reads TGTGCCAGCAGTTTCTCGGGGACTAACTATGGCTACACCTTC. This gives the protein CASSFSGTNYGYTF.